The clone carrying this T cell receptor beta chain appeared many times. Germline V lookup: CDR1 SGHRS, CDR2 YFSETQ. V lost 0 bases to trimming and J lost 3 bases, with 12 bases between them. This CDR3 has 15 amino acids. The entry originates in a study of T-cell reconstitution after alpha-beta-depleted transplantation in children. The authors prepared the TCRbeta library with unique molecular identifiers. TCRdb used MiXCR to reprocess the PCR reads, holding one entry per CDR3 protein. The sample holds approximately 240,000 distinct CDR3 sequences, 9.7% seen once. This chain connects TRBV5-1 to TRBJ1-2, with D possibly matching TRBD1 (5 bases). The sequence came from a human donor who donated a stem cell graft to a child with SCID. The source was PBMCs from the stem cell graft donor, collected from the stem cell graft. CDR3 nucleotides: TGCGCCAGCAGCTTGGCACCGACAGAGTACTATGGCTACACCTTC. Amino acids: CASSLAPTEYYGYTF.